A single sample is the source of the 26 T cell receptor beta chains below, sequenced in a study of blood T cell repertoires in COVID-19. Assay: immunoSEQ multiplex PCR; the TCRdb copy retains only in-frame clones and omits some. Of nearly 350,000 clones in the sample, 87% were seen once. Sequencing input: peripheral blood. These receptors all come from a woman in her 50s with COVID-19, enrolled during active disease.

This clone was detected once. The rearrangement uses TRBV19 and TRBJ2-2, with 8 bases matching TRBD2. Germline lookup yields CDR1 LNHDA and CDR2 SQIVND (reference sequence). V shed 1 base, J shed 0 bases, and the junction held 4 bases outside the gene matches. The CDR3 is 17 amino acids. CDR3 nucleotide sequence: TGTGCCAGTAGTATAGCGCGGGGGGCCGCGAACACCGGGGAGCTGTTTTTT. It encodes CASSIARGAANTGELFF.

The V call is TRBV5-1, the J call TRBJ1-2, with D tentatively TRBD1 (6 bases). CDR3 length: 14 residues. CDR1 SGHRS and CDR2 YFSETQ come from the germline V gene. V lost 3 bases, J lost 2 bases, and 11 bases lay in between. The CDR3 is CASSYTDRNYGYTF. CDR3 bases: TGCGCCAGCAGCTATACAGACAGGAACTATGGCTACACCTTC.

The chain has TRBV11-2 and TRBJ2-2; the D is unclear. This CDR3 spans 15 amino acids. V gave up 5 bases and J gave up 6 bases, with 16 bases separating them. The germline V gene encodes CDR1 SGHAT and CDR2 FQNNGV. The CDR3 bases are TGTGCCAGCAGCCCCCCCAGGTTACGTTCCGGGGAGCTGTTTTTT. Its translation is CASSPPRLRSGELFF.

This chain joins TRBV6-5 and TRBJ1-2; possibly TRBD1 for D (5 bases). The CDR3 consists of 13 residues. Germline loops: CDR1 MNHEY, CDR2 SVGAGI. V was pared by 4 bases and J by 7 bases, with 13 bases between. The CDR3 DNA reads as TGTGCCAGCAGTTTCCTGCAGGGTGGTGGCTACACCTTC. Translated: CASSFLQGGGYTF.

This chain connects TRBV19 to TRBJ2-7; D gene ambiguous. Germline V gene sequence: CDR1 LNHDA, CDR2 SQIVND (reference sequence). This CDR3 has 15 residues. With 3 bases removed from V and 0 bases from J, the gap between germline ends came to 12 bases. This CDR3 is CASSIGRLSSYEQYF. The CDR3 DNA is TGTGCCAGTAGTATCGGTAGATTAAGCTCCTACGAGCAGTACTTC. Combining the CDR3 with reference TRBV19 and TRBJ2-7 gives the whole variable domain DGGITQSPKYLFRKEGQNVTLSCEQNLNHDAMYWYRQDPGQGLRLIYYSQIVNDFQKGDIAEGYSVSREKKESFPLTVTSAQKNPTAFYLCASSIGRLSSYEQYFGPGTRLTVT.

The chain combines TRBV11-3 with TRBJ2-1; TRBD1 is a possible D gene (5 bases). The germline V gene has CDR1 SGHNT and CDR2 YENEEA. The CDR3 has 15 residues. The V gene lost 5 bases and the J gene lost 7 bases, with 18 bases spanning the gap. The CDR3 coding sequence is TGTGCCAGCAGCCTCCGGGCAGGGTTAAGGAATGAGCAGTTCTTC. It translates to CASSLRAGLRNEQFF. The full variable domain, completed using reference TRBV11-3 and TRBJ2-1, is EAGVVQSPRYKIIEKKQPVAFWCNPISGHNTLYWYLQNLGQGPELLIRYENEEAVDDSQLPKDRFSAERLKGVDSTLKIQPAELGDSAVYLCASSLRAGLRNEQFFGPGTRLTVL.

The chain uses TRBV7-2 and TRBJ1-1; TRBD1 is a possible D gene (5 bases). The V end was cut by 5 bases, the J end by 3 bases, with 16 bases between. This CDR3 region has 15 residues. CDR1 SGHTA and CDR2 FQGNSA come from the germline V gene. CDR3 in amino acids: CASSPPLWGDTEAFF. The CDR3 DNA sequence: TGTGCCAGCAGCCCGCCCTTGTGGGGCGACACTGAAGCTTTCTTT.

The gene calls are TRBV29-1 and TRBJ2-1, with TRBD2 matching 9 bases. The CDR3 extends over 15 amino acids. Germline V CDR1 and CDR2: SQVTM, ANQGSEA. V trimming: 6 bases; J trimming: 5 bases; junction bases outside the gene matches: 11. CDR3 DNA: TGCAGCGTCGCAAATGCGGGAGGGCTGAACAATGAGCAGTTCTTC. Encoded protein: CSVANAGGLNNEQFF.

This clone was observed once. DNA for the CDR3: TGCAGCGTTGAACCCCCCTATTACAATGAGCAGTTCTTC. This codes for CSVEPPYYNEQFF. V is TRBV29-1 and J is TRBJ2-1; D is unresolved. The V end lost 2 bases, the J end lost 4 bases, and 9 bases lay between the germline ends. CDR1 is SQVTM and CDR2 is ANQGSEA in the germline V gene. This CDR3 is built from 13 residues.

CDR3 sequence reads: CASIDRVRANYGYTF. Here the CDR3 DNA reads TGTGCCAGTATCGACAGAGTAAGAGCTAACTATGGCTACACCTTC. V gene TRBV19 combines with J gene TRBJ1-2, with D possibly matching TRBD1 (5 bases). This CDR3 is built from 15 residues. The germline V and J ends were trimmed by 7 bases and 0 bases, with 15 bases remaining between them. Germline values: CDR1 LNHDA, CDR2 SQIVND (reference sequence).

The chain employs TRBV6-5 and TRBJ1-5, with unresolved D. This CDR3 has 15 amino acids. The V and J ends lost 2 bases and 0 bases respectively, with 8 bases between them. Germline V gene data show CDR1 as MNHEY and CDR2 as SVGAGI. As DNA, the CDR3 is TGTGCCAGCAGTTACCAACGGGTTAGCAATCAGCCCCAGCATTTT. Translated, it gives CASSYQRVSNQPQHF.

The rearrangement joins TRBV27 to TRBJ1-1; possibly TRBD1 for D (5 bases). Germline values: CDR1 MNHEY, CDR2 SMNVEV (reference sequence). V lost 1 base and J lost 5, with 11 bases in between. This CDR3 is built from 14 residues. CDR3 sequence reads: CASSLLGVGTEAFF. DNA for the CDR3: TGTGCCAGCAGTTTATTAGGGGTTGGGACTGAAGCTTTCTTT.

This chain uses TRBV6-5 with TRBJ1-4; 8 nucleotides line up with TRBD1. CDR1 is MNHEY and CDR2 is SVGAGI in the germline V gene. The CDR3 has 14 amino acids. The trim removed 6 bases at V and 5 bases at J, leaving 5 bases unmatched. The DNA for the CDR3 is TGTGCCAGCAGCAGGGGGCTAGGAAATGAAAAACTGTTTTTT. Protein sequence: CASSRGLGNEKLFF.

The CDR3 loop is CASSVSAGLAGREQYF. The CDR3 DNA reads as TGTGCCAGCAGCGTATCCGCGGGACTAGCGGGGAGGGAGCAGTACTTC. V is TRBV9 and J is TRBJ2-7; 13 bases fit TRBD2. With 1 base clipped from V and 7 bases from J, the junction kept 8 bases outside the gene matches. The CDR3 runs 16 residues. Per the germline V gene, CDR1 is SGDLS and CDR2 is YYNGEE.

The rearrangement uses TRBV7-8 and TRBJ2-6, with TRBD1 matching over 7 bases. Germline CDR1 and CDR2: SGHVS and FQNEAQ. J lost 0 bases, V lost 5 bases, and 7 bases had no gene match. This CDR3 is built from 17 residues. CDR3 amino acids: CASSRQGSGSGANVLTF. CDR3 sequence (DNA): TGTGCCAGCAGCCGACAGGGTTCCGGCTCTGGGGCCAACGTCCTGACTTTC.

A note on this clone: This specimen includes other DNA sequences encoding the same CDR3. The chain combines TRBV6-5 with TRBJ2-3; D unclear. The V and J ends lost 2 bases and 1 base respectively, with 4 bases between them. The CDR3 is 13 residues long. Per germline, CDR1 MNHEY and CDR2 SVGAGI. The CDR3 here is CASSYGRTDTQYF. Written as DNA, the CDR3 is TGTGCCAGCAGTTACGGGCGCACAGATACGCAGTATTTT.

For the CDR3, the DNA is TGTGCCAGCAGATATGGGACAGCCTATGTCTATGGCTACACCTTC. This sequence encodes CASRYGTAYVYGYTF. The rearrangement uses TRBV7-9 and TRBJ1-2; 7 nucleotides agree with TRBD1. Germline V CDR1 and CDR2: SEHNR, FQNEAQ (reference sequence). The CDR3 has 15 amino acids. V was pared by 6 bases and J by 4 bases, with 11 bases of the junction left unmatched.

The chain employs TRBV25-1 and TRBJ1-1; D is unresolved. The germline V and J ends were trimmed by 4 bases and 1 base, with 7 bases remaining between them. The CDR3 has 13 amino acids. CDR1 and CDR2 (germline): MGHDK, SYGVNS. This chain's CDR3 is CASSGRRNTEAFF. The CDR3 coding sequence is TGTGCCAGCAGTGGAAGGAGGAACACTGAAGCTTTCTTT.

This sequence joins TRBV19 and TRBJ1-2, with unresolved D. Trimming shortened V by 3 bases and J by 5 bases, and 16 bases separated the two germline ends. The CDR3 is 15 residues long. Germline lookup yields CDR1 LNHDA and CDR2 SQIVND (reference sequence). DNA of the CDR3: TGTGCCAGTAGTATCCAAGGAGGTGGTAGGTATGGCTACACCTTC. As protein: CASSIQGGGRYGYTF.

The chain links TRBV9 to TRBJ1-6; D is possibly TRBD1 (5 bases). Germline V lookup: CDR1 SGDLS, CDR2 YYNGEE. This CDR3 comprises 15 residues. The ends were cut back, 0 bases at V and 7 bases at J, with 11 bases in the middle. The DNA of the CDR3 is TGTGCCAGCAGCGTAGTCCCAGGGCTGAATTCACCCCTCCACTTT. It translates to CASSVVPGLNSPLHF. Using reference TRBV9 and TRBJ1-6 for the parts outside the CDR3, the full variable domain is DSGVTQTPKHLITATGQRVTLRCSPRSGDLSVYWYQQSLDQGLQFLIQYYNGEERAKGNILERFSAQQFPDLHSELNLSSLELGDSALYFCASSVVPGLNSPLHFGNGTRLTVT.

The chain joins TRBV19 to TRBJ1-1; 9 nucleotides agree with TRBD1. Germline CDR1 and CDR2: LNHDA and SQIVND (reference sequence). The CDR3 length is 16 residues. J gave up 0 bases and V 3 bases, and 5 bases lay outside the gene matches. In DNA form, the CDR3 reads TGTGCCAGTAGTATGGACAGGGGCCGCCTGAACACTGAAGCTTTCTTT. This encodes CASSMDRGRLNTEAFF.

The chain links TRBV4-3 to TRBJ2-5; no reliable D call. The length of the CDR3 is 14 residues. V lost 4 bases to trimming and J lost 5 bases, with 14 bases between them. Germline V gene sequence: CDR1 LGHNA, CDR2 YSLEER. CDR3 residues: CASSPDMAFETQYF. The CDR3 bases are TGCGCCAGCAGCCCCGATATGGCCTTCGAGACCCAGTACTTC.

This chain uses TRBV4-2 with TRBJ2-2; TRBD1 agrees at 7 bases. Germline V gene sequence: CDR1 LGHNA, CDR2 YNFKEQ. After removal of 3 bases from V and 5 bases from J, the junction contained 9 bases not matched to a gene. The CDR3 contains 16 residues. CDR3 amino acids: CASSHLGQRSTGELFF. For the CDR3, the DNA is TGTGCCAGCAGCCACCTGGGACAGAGAAGTACCGGGGAGCTGTTTTTT.

The chain carries TRBV20-1 and TRBJ1-2; D is uncertain. The CDR3 spans 10 residues. Germline CDR1 is DFQATT and CDR2 is SNEGSKA (reference sequence). V dropped 6 bases and J dropped 2 bases, with 4 bases sitting between them. The CDR3, as DNA: TGCAGTGCCCCGAACTATGGCTACACCTTC. Translated, it gives CSAPNYGYTF.

The V gene is TRBV30, the J gene TRBJ1-4; 10 nucleotides line up with TRBD1. With 3 bases clipped from V and 7 bases from J, the junction kept 11 bases outside the gene matches. Germline V lookup: CDR1 GTSNPN, CDR2 SVGIG (reference sequence). The CDR3 is 16 residues long. CDR3 coding DNA: TGTGCCTGGAGCCCTGACCCGACAGGGGGCGTTGAAAAACTGTTTTTT. Translation: CAWSPDPTGGVEKLFF.

This rearrangement joins TRBV27 to TRBJ2-1; TRBD1 agrees at 10 bases. The germline CDR1 and CDR2 sequences are MNHEY and SMNVEV (reference sequence). V shed 3 bases and J 3 bases; nucleotides not matched to a gene: 5. This CDR3 is 16 amino acids long. This chain's CDR3 is CASSFSGQGIYNEQFF. CDR3 nucleotide sequence: TGTGCCAGCAGTTTCTCGGGACAGGGGATCTACAATGAGCAGTTCTTC.